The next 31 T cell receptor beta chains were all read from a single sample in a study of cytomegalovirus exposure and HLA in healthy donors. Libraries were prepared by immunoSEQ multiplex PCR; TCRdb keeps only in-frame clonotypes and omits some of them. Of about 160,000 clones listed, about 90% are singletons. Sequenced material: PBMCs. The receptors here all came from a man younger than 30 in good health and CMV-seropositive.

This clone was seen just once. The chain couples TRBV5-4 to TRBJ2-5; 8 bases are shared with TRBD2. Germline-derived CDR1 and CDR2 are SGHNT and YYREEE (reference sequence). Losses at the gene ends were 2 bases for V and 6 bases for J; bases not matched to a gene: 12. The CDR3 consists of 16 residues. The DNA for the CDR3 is TGTGCCAGCAGCTTAGCGGGAGATCCCCCACCAAAGACCCAGTACTTC. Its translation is CASSLAGDPPPKTQYF.

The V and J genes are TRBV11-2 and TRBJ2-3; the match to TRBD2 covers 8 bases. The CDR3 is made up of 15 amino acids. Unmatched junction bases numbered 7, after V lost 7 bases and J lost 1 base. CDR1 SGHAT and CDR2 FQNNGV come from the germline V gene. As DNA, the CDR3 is TGTGCCAGCATAAGGGCGGGACTAGGCACAGATACGCAGTATTTT. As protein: CASIRAGLGTDTQYF.

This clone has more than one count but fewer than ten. This CDR3 reads CASSGQVEETQYF. In nucleotides, the CDR3 is TGTGCCAGCAGTGGCCAGGTTGAAGAGACCCAGTACTTC. The rearrangement links TRBV6-1 to TRBJ2-5, with D unresolved. From germline, CDR1 is MNHNS and CDR2 SASEGT. V shed 4 bases and J shed 3 bases, with 9 bases lying between them. The CDR3 consists of 13 residues.

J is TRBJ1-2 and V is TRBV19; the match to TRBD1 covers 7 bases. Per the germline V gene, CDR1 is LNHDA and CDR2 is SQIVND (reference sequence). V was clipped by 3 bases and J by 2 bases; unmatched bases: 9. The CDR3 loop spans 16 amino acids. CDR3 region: CASSILGAQGNYGYTF. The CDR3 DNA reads TGTGCCAGTAGTATCCTGGGGGCACAGGGGAACTATGGCTACACCTTC.

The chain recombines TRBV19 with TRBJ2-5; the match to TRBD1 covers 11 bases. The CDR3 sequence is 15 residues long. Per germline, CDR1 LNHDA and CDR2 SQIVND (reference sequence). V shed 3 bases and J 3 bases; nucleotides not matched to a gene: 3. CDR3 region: CASSILGQGEETQYF. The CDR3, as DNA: TGTGCCAGTAGTATCCTGGGACAGGGGGAAGAGACCCAGTACTTC.

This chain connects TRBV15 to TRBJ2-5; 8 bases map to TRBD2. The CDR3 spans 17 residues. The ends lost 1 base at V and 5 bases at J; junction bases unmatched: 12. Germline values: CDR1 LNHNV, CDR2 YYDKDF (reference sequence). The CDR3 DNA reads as TGTGCCACCAGCAGAGCGGTTAGCGGGACGGGTGGGGAGACCCAGTACTTC. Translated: CATSRAVSGTGGETQYF. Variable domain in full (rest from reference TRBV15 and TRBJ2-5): DAMVIQNPRYQVTQFGKPVTLSCSQTLNHNVMYWYQQKSSQAPKLLFHYYDKDFNNEADTPDNFQSRRPNTSFCFLDIRSPGLGDTAMYLCATSRAVSGTGGETQYFGPGTRLLVL.

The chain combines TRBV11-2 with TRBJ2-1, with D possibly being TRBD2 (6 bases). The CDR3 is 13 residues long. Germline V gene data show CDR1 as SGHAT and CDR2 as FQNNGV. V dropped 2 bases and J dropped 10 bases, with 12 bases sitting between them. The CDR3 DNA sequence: TGTGCCAGCAGCTTAACATCGGGAGTCGAGCAGTTCTTC. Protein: CASSLTSGVEQFF.

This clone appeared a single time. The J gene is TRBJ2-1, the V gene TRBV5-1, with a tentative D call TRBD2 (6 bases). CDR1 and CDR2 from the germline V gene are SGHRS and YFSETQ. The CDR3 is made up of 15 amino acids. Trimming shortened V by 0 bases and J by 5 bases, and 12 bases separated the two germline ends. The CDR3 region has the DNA TGCGCCAGCAGCTTGGGGGCTAGCGACGACAATGAGCAGTTCTTC. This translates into CASSLGASDDNEQFF.

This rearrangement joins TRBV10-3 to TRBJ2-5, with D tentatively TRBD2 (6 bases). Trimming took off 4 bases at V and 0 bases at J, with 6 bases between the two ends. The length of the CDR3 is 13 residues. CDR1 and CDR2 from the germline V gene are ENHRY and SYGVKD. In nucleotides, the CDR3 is TGTGCCATCAGTGCGGGAGACCAAGAGACCCAGTACTTC. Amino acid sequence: CAISAGDQETQYF.

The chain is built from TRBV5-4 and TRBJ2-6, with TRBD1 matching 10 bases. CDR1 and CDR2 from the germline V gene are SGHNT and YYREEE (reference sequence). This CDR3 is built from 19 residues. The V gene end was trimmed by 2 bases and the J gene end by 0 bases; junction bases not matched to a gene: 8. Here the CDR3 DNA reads TGTGCCAGCAGCTTAGAGGCCCGGGACAGGGGCTCTGGGGCCAACGTCCTGACTTTC. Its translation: CASSLEARDRGSGANVLTF.

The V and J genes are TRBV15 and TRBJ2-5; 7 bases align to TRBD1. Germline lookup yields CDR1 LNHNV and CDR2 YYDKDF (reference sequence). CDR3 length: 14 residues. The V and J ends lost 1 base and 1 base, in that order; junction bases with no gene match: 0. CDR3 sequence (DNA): TGTGCCACCAGCAGAGGACAGGGCCAAGAGACCCAGTACTTC. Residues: CATSRGQGQETQYF.

CDR3: CASSSRTSGTNTGELFF. CDR3 bases: TGTGCCAGCAGTTCCAGGACTAGCGGGACGAACACCGGGGAGCTGTTTTTT. The rearrangement links TRBV27 to TRBJ2-2; 12 bases are a match to TRBD2. Trimming took 4 bases from V and 0 from J; bases not matched to a gene: 3. This CDR3 is built from 17 residues. The germline V gene has CDR1 MNHEY and CDR2 SMNVEV (reference sequence).

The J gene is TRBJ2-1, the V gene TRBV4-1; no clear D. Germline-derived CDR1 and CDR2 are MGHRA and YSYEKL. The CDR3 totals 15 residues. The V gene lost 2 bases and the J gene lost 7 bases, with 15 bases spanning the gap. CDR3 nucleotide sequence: TGCGCCAGCAGCCAATATGGCGGTCTGAGGAATGAGCAGTTCTTC. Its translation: CASSQYGGLRNEQFF.

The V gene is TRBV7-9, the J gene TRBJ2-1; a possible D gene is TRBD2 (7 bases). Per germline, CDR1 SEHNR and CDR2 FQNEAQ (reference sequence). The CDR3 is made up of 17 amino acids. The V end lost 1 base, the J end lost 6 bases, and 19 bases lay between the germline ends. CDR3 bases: TGTGCCAGCAGCTTAGAAATGGGGAGGGGGAGGGCCAATGAGCAGTTCTTC. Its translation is CASSLEMGRGRANEQFF.

This CDR3 reads CASSLVPGTDTQYF. CDR3 nucleotide sequence: TGTGCCAGCAGCTTAGTGCCGGGCACAGATACGCAGTATTTT. The J gene is TRBJ2-3, the V gene TRBV7-3; D is unclear. The V gene's germline CDR1 is SGHTA and CDR2 FQGTGA. The CDR3 length is 14 residues. Deletions cut 2 bases from V and 1 base from J, with 7 bases between.

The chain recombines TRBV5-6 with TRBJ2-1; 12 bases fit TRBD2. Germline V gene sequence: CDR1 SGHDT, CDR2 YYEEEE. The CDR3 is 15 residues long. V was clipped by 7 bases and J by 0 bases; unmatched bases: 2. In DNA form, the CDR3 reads TGTGCCAGCGGACTAGCGGGAAACTCCTACAATGAGCAGTTCTTC. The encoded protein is CASGLAGNSYNEQFF.

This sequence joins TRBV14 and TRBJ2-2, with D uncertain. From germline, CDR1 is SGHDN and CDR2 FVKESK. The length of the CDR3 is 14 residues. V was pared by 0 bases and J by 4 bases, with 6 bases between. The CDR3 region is CASSQEVSTGELFF. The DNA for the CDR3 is TGTGCCAGCAGCCAAGAAGTGAGCACCGGGGAGCTGTTTTTT. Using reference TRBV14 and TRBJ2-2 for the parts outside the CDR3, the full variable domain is EAGVTQFPSHSVIEKGQTVTLRCDPISGHDNLYWYRRVMGKEIKFLLHFVKESKQDESGMPNNRFLAERTGGTYSTLKVQPAELEDSGVYFCASSQEVSTGELFFGEGSRLTVL.

The CDR3 bases are TGCGCCAGCAGCCAGTTCCCGGAGCCCGGAAACACCATATATTTT. It translates to CASSQFPEPGNTIYF. The gene calls are TRBV4-1 and TRBJ1-3, with D uncertain. V was shortened by 3 bases and J by 4 bases, with 13 bases between the two germline ends. CDR1 is MGHRA and CDR2 is YSYEKL in the germline V gene. There are 15 residues in the CDR3.

The CDR3 reads CASSLEHHEQYF. The CDR3 DNA is TGCGCCAGCAGCTTGGAACATCACGAGCAGTACTTC. The chain couples TRBV5-1 to TRBJ2-7, with no clear D. The ends were cut back, 0 bases at V and 5 bases at J, with 6 bases in the middle. Germline V gene sequence: CDR1 SGHRS, CDR2 YFSETQ. The CDR3 spans 12 residues.

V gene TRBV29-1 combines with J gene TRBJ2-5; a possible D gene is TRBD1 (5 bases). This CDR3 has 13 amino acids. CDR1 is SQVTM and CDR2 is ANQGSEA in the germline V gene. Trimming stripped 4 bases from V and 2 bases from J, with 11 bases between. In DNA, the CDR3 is TGCAGCGTTGGATTAGGGGATCAAGAGACCCAGTACTTC. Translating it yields CSVGLGDQETQYF. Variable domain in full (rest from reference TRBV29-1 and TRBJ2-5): SAVISQKPSRDICQRGTSLTIQCQVDSQVTMMFWYRQQPGQSLTLIATANQGSEATYESGFVIDKFPISRPNLTFSTLTVSNMSPEDSSIYLCSVGLGDQETQYFGPGTRLLVL.

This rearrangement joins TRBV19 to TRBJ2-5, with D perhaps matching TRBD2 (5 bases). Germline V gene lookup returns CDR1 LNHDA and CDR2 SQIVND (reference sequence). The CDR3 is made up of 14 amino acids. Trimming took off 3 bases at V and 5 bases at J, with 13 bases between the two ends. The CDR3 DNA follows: TGTGCCAGTAGTATGAGGGCAACGAGGGAGACCCAGTACTTC. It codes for CASSMRATRETQYF.

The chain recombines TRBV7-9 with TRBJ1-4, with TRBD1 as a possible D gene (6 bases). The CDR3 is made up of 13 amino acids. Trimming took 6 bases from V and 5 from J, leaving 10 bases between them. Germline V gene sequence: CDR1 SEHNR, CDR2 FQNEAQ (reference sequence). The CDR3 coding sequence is TGTGCCAGCAGGTCAACAGGGAATGAAAAACTGTTTTTT. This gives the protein CASRSTGNEKLFF.

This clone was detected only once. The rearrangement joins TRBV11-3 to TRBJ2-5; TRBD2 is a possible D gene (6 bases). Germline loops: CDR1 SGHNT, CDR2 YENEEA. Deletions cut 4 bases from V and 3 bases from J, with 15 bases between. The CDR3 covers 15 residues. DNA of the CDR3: TGTGCCAGCAGCTCTTGGGGTAGCGGAGAAGAGACCCAGTACTTC. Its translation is CASSSWGSGEETQYF.

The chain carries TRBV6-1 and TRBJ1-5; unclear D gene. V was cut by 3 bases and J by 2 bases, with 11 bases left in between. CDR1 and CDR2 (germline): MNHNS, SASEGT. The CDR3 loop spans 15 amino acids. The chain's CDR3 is CASSEERVGNQPQHF. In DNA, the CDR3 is TGTGCCAGCAGTGAGGAGCGGGTTGGCAATCAGCCCCAGCATTTT.

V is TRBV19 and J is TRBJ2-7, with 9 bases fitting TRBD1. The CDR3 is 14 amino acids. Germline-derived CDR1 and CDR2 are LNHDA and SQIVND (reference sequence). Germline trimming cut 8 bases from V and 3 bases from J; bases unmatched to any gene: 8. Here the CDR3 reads CASSRTGVFYEQYF. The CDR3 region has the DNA TGTGCCAGTTCGAGGACAGGGGTTTTCTACGAGCAGTACTTC.

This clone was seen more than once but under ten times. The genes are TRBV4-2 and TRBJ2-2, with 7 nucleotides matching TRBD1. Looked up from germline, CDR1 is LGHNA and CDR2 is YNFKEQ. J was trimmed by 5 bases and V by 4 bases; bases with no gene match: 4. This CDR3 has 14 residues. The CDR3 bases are TGTGCCAGCAGCCTTCAGACAGGGACCGGGGAGCTGTTTTTT. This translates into CASSLQTGTGELFF.

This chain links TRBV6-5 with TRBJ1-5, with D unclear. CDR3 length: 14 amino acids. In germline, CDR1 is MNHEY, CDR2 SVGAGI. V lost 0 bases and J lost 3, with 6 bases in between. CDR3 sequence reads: CASSYSRANQPQHF. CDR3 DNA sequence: TGTGCCAGCAGTTACTCGAGGGCCAATCAGCCCCAGCATTTT.

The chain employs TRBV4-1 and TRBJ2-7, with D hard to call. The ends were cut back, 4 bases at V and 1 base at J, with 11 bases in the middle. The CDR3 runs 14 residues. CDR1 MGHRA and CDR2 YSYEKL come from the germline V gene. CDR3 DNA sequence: TGCGCCAGCAGCCGCGCCGAGCGTTCCTACGAGCAGTACTTC. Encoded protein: CASSRAERSYEQYF.

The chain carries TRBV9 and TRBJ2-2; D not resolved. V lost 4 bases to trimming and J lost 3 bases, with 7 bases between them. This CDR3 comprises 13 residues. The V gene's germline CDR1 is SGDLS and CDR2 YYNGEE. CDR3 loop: CASSQDYTGELFF. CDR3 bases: TGTGCCAGCAGCCAGGATTACACCGGGGAGCTGTTTTTT.

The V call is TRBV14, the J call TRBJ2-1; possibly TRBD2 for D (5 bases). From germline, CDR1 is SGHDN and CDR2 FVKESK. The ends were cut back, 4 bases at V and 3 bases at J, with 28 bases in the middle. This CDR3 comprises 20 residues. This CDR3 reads CASSPPPPLSAVSSYNEQFF. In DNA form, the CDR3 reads TGTGCCAGCAGCCCCCCACCTCCCCTTAGCGCGGTTTCAAGCTACAATGAGCAGTTCTTC.

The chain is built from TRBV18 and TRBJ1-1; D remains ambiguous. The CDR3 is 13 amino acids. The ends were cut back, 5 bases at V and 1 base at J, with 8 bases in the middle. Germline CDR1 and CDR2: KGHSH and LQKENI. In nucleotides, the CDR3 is TGTGCCAGCTCAAACTCCCAGAACACTGAAGCTTTCTTT. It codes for CASSNSQNTEAFF.